What follows are 8 T cell receptor beta chains derived from one specimen sequenced in a study of T-cell reconstitution after alpha-beta-depleted transplantation in children. Unique molecular identifiers tagged the TCRbeta library. TCRdb fed the PCR reads into MiXCR, producing one record per CDR3 protein. This table holds 180,000 or so distinct CDR3 sequences, 6.3% found once. The specimen was PBMCs, collected before TCRalphabeta/CD19-depleted stem cell transplant. The source of these receptors is a girl in the first two years of life with combined immunodeficiency, due to receive a stem cell transplant.

This clonotype was recorded many times. The gene calls are TRBV29-1 and TRBJ2-7, with a possible D match to TRBD2 (6 bases). Looked up from germline, CDR1 is SQVTM and CDR2 is ANQGSEA. V was trimmed by 4 bases and J by 4 bases, leaving 8 bases between them. The CDR3 runs to 11 residues. This chain's CDR3 is CSVAGTYEQYF. CDR3 bases: TGCAGCGTTGCAGGGACTTACGAGCAGTACTTC.

There are many counts of this clonotype. The chain links TRBV5-1 to TRBJ2-2; D is unresolved. The V end lost 7 bases, the J end lost 1 base, and 14 bases lay between the germline ends. This CDR3 spans 15 amino acids. The germline V gene encodes CDR1 SGHRS and CDR2 YFSETQ. This chain's CDR3 is CASRKNTENTGELFF. The CDR3 DNA reads as TGCGCCAGCCGAAAAAACACTGAGAACACCGGGGAGCTGTTTTTT.

Ten or more counts support this clonotype. The chain is built from TRBV3-1 and TRBJ2-1; 7 positions match TRBD2. The V segment lost 7 bases and the J segment 3 bases; nucleotides outside the gene matches: 12. Germline V gives CDR1 LGHDT, CDR2 YNNKEL (reference sequence). The CDR3 loop spans 16 amino acids. The CDR3 loop is CASKGYGASGYNEQFF. The CDR3 DNA reads as TGTGCCAGCAAAGGGTACGGAGCTAGCGGCTACAATGAGCAGTTCTTC.

This clonotype has a count of ten or more. The chain couples TRBV29-1 to TRBJ2-1; TRBD2 agrees at 14 bases. With V trimmed by 7 bases and J by 7 bases, 6 bases remained unmatched. Germline V gene sequence: CDR1 SQVTM, CDR2 ANQGSEA. The CDR3 length is 14 residues. In DNA form, the CDR3 reads TGCAGCGCCGAGGGACTAGCGGGAGCGAATGAGCAGTTCTTC. The encoded protein is CSAEGLAGANEQFF.

This clonotype was observed many times. This chain connects TRBV6-1 to TRBJ1-5; TRBD1 matches at 12 bases. V shed 6 bases, J shed 12 bases, and the junction held 9 bases outside the gene matches. The CDR3 is 14 amino acids. Germline V gene lookup returns CDR1 MNHNS and CDR2 SASEGT. The CDR3 region has the DNA TGTGCCAGCAGCCCCGGGACAGGGGGCTTGAACCAGCATTTT. Translating it yields CASSPGTGGLNQHF.

This clonotype was counted ten times or more. The chain couples TRBV12-3 or TRBV12-4 to TRBJ2-7; possible D gene TRBD2, 7 bases. The CDR3 is 15 residues long. Between the trimmed V and J ends, which lost 7 bases and 7 bases, there was a span of 23 bases. CDR3 sequence: CASTQAGGGYGEQYF. For the CDR3, the DNA is TGTGCCAGCACTCAGGCTGGCGGGGGCTACGGGGAGCAGTACTTC.

This chain links TRBV29-1 with TRBJ2-3, with 9 bases identical to TRBD2. This CDR3 region has 16 residues. Germline loops: CDR1 SQVTM, CDR2 ANQGSEA. V lost 4 bases, J lost 1 base, and 9 bases stayed unmatched. CDR3 loop: CSVAPSVAGGTDTQYF. In DNA, the CDR3 is TGCAGCGTTGCCCCGTCCGTAGCGGGGGGCACAGATACGCAGTATTTT.

This clonotype was observed at least ten times. The V call is TRBV12-3 or TRBV12-4, the J call TRBJ2-5; D not certain. The CDR3 extends over 12 amino acids. V lost 7 bases, J lost 5 bases, and 11 bases lay in between. The CDR3 nucleotides are TGTGCCAGCAAGCTCGGGCGGGAGACCCAGTACTTC. Translation: CASKLGRETQYF.